Shown below are 13 T cell receptor beta chains from a single sample sequenced in a study of blood T cell repertoires in COVID-19. TCRdb's copy holds only in-frame clones and misses some; the assay was immunoSEQ multiplex PCR. Among some 27,000 clones listed, about two thirds were seen once. The specimen was peripheral blood. The origin of the receptors is a human donor in a cohort sampled during active COVID-19.

This chain connects TRBV7-9 to TRBJ2-5, with TRBD1 matching 9 bases. V shed 8 bases and J 5 bases; nucleotides not matched to a gene: 6. Germline loops: CDR1 SEHNR, CDR2 FQNEAQ (reference sequence). The CDR3 has 13 amino acids. This CDR3 reads CASGQGLRETQYF. CDR3 nucleotide sequence: TGTGCCAGCGGACAGGGGCTTAGGGAGACCCAGTACTTC.

V gene TRBV6-5 combines with J gene TRBJ2-7, with TRBD2 matching 7 bases. V shed 0 bases and J 4 bases; nucleotides not matched to a gene: 0. Looked up from germline, CDR1 is MNHEY and CDR2 is SVGAGI. This CDR3 contains 13 residues. In nucleotides, the CDR3 is TGTGCCAGCAGTTACTCGCGGGAGTACGAGCAGTACTTC. Translation: CASSYSREYEQYF.

This CDR3 is CASSYSTGVGNTEAFF. CDR3 DNA sequence: TGTGCCAGCAGTTACTCGACGGGGGTCGGGAACACTGAAGCTTTCTTT. The J gene is TRBJ1-1, the V gene TRBV6-5; weak D call: TRBD1 (5 bases). The V and J ends lost 0 bases and 1 base respectively, with 12 bases between them. Looked up from germline, CDR1 is MNHEY and CDR2 is SVGAGI. The CDR3 is made up of 16 amino acids.

This clone has just a few counts. The chain links TRBV11-3 to TRBJ2-2; 8 nucleotides match TRBD1. CDR1 is SGHNT and CDR2 is YENEEA in the germline V gene. Trimming at V came to 1 base and at J to 8 bases, leaving 9 bases not matched to a gene. The CDR3 is 16 amino acids. This CDR3 is CASSLGRTGWPGELFF. The CDR3 bases are TGTGCCAGCAGCTTAGGCCGGACAGGGTGGCCGGGGGAGCTGTTTTTT.

This chain connects TRBV7-2 to TRBJ2-3, with 7 bases lining up with TRBD2. The CDR3 is 18 amino acids. Germline loops: CDR1 SGHTA, CDR2 FQGNSA. The J segment lost 0 bases and the V segment lost 2 bases, leaving 11 bases of the junction unmatched. The CDR3 bases are TGTGCCAGCAGCTTACAAGCGGGGTCACCTCTGAGCACAGATACGCAGTATTTT. Translation: CASSLQAGSPLSTDTQYF.

The chain recombines TRBV6-4 with TRBJ1-2; 8 bases agree with TRBD1. Germline CDR1 and CDR2: MRHNA and SNTAGT. CDR3 size: 14 residues. The J segment lost 7 bases and the V segment lost 1 base, leaving 5 bases of the junction unmatched. The CDR3 DNA reads as TGTGCCAGCAGTGACTGGTCAGGGGGCGGTGGCTACACCTTC. It specifies CASSDWSGGGGYTF.

The J gene is TRBJ1-5, the V gene TRBV28; D is perhaps TRBD1 (6 bases). The V gene lost 1 base and the J gene lost 0 bases, with 10 bases spanning the gap. CDR3 size: 16 residues. Germline CDR1 reads MDHEN; CDR2 reads SYDVKM. The CDR3 loop is CASSLYLDSSNQPQHF. CDR3 sequence (DNA): TGTGCCAGCAGTTTATATTTGGACAGTAGCAATCAGCCCCAGCATTTT.

The J gene is TRBJ1-1, the V gene TRBV11-3, with D tentatively TRBD1 (5 bases). The CDR3 length is 14 residues. Trimming removed 3 bases at V and 0 bases at J, with 8 bases between. Germline V lookup: CDR1 SGHNT, CDR2 YENEEA. The CDR3 here is CASSFGGVNTEAFF. CDR3 sequence (DNA): TGTGCCAGCAGCTTTGGAGGGGTGAACACTGAAGCTTTCTTT.

The chain couples TRBV11-3 to TRBJ1-1; maybe TRBD1 (6 bases). Germline lookup yields CDR1 SGHNT and CDR2 YENEEA. Between the trimmed V and J ends, which lost 3 bases and 0 bases, there was a span of 11 bases. This CDR3 has 15 residues. The CDR3, as DNA: TGTGCCAGCAGCTTCCCAGGGGCCATGAACACTGAAGCTTTCTTT. Residues: CASSFPGAMNTEAFF.

The rearrangement uses TRBV15 and TRBJ1-5; D gene uncertain. CDR1 LNHNV and CDR2 YYDKDF come from the germline V gene (reference sequence). CDR3 length: 14 residues. V was clipped by 3 bases and J by 5 bases, with 11 bases between them. The CDR3 loop reads CATSSPQSYQPQHF. The CDR3 DNA follows: TGTGCCACCAGCAGTCCACAGAGCTATCAGCCCCAGCATTTT.

This rearrangement joins TRBV3-1 (or the pseudogene TRBV3-2) to TRBJ1-6; tentative D call: TRBD1 (5 bases). With 2 bases removed from V and 9 bases from J, the gap between germline ends came to 11 bases. This CDR3 is built from 14 residues. Germline values: CDR1 LGHDT, CDR2 YNNKEL (reference sequence). The CDR3 protein is CASSQRQTLSPLHF. In DNA, the CDR3 is TGTGCCAGCAGCCAAAGACAGACACTTTCACCCCTCCACTTT.

V usage is TRBV3-1 (or the pseudogene TRBV3-2) and J usage is TRBJ2-5; maybe TRBD2 (6 bases). This CDR3 contains 15 residues. Trimming took 2 bases from V and 9 from J, leaving 19 bases between them. The germline V gene has CDR1 LGHDT and CDR2 YNNKEL (reference sequence). CDR3: CASSQLTGTPGSQYF. CDR3 DNA sequence: TGTGCCAGCAGCCAACTGACCGGGACTCCAGGGTCCCAGTACTTC.

The CDR3 DNA sequence: TGCGCCAGCAGCCCCTCCCGGCTCAGTCGGGGTGTTATGAACACTGAAGCTTTCTTT. Amino acid sequence: CASSPSRLSRGVMNTEAFF. The genes are TRBV4-1 and TRBJ1-1, with D hard to call. Trimming took 4 bases from V and 0 from J, leaving 24 bases between them. Germline V CDR1 and CDR2: MGHRA, YSYEKL. The CDR3 sequence is 19 residues long.